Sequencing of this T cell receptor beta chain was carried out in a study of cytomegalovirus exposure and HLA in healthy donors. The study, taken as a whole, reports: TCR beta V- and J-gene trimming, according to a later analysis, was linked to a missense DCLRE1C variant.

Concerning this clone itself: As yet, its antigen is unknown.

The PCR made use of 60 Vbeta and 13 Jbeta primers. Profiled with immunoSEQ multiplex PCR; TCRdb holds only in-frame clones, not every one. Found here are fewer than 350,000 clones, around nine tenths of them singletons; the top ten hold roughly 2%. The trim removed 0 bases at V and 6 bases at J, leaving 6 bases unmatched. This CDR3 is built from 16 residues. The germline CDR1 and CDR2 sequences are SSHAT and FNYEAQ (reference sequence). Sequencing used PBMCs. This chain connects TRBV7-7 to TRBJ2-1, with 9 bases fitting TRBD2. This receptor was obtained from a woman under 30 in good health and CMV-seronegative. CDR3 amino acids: CASSLAGASGANEQFF. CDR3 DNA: TGTGCCAGCAGCTTAGCAGGGGCTAGCGGGGCCAATGAGCAGTTCTTC.